Each of the 25 T cell receptor beta chains below was sequenced from the same sample in a study of low-dose radiotherapy and immunotherapy resistance in tumors. Alpha- and beta-chain coverage of first-strand cDNA came from TRAV- and TRBV-specific primers. Both a constant-region primer and a V-primer adapter served to amplify TCRs across roughly 22 PCR cycles. TCRdb independently ran MiXCR on the reads; one entry per CDR3 protein. The sample shows 60,000 to 90,000 distinct CDR3 sequences, approximately 31% of them seen only once. Time point indicated: before trial treatment. Sequences were derived from PBMCs, sampled before treatment. These receptor sequences come from a female donor with ovarian cancer.

The sample holds many counts of this clonotype. This rearrangement joins TRBV2 to TRBJ2-1, with 15 bases aligning to TRBD2. Germline trimming cut 5 bases from V and 6 bases from J; bases unmatched to any gene: 14. The CDR3 contains 19 residues. Germline CDR1 reads SNHLY; CDR2 reads FYNNEI. CDR3 nucleotide sequence: TGTGCCAGCAGTCCTGGACACTTTAGGACTAGCGGGAGGGCCAATGAGCAGTTCTTC. Protein: CASSPGHFRTSGRANEQFF.

In regard to this clonotype: A far larger clone differs by one base, so this is likely a read error. The gene calls are TRBV7-2 and TRBJ2-1; 12 bases line up with TRBD1. CDR1 is SGHTA, CDR2 FQGNSA, per germline. V lost 0 bases and J lost 10; bases outside the gene matches: 4. CDR3 length: 15 residues. The CDR3 reads CASSLAGTGGYEQFF. DNA of the CDR3: TGTGCCAGCAGCTTAGCCGGGACAGGGGGCTACGAGCAGTTCTTC.

In this sample, this clonotype turned up a few times. The chain has TRBV25-1 and TRBJ2-1; perhaps TRBD2 as D (5 bases). In germline, CDR1 is MGHDK, CDR2 SYGVNS. This CDR3 has 17 amino acids. V lost 5 bases and J lost 2, with 19 bases in between. CDR3 in DNA: TGTGCCAGCAGTCCCGTGGGCCGAGGGAGCCCCTACAATGAGCAGTTCTTC. It specifies CASSPVGRGSPYNEQFF.

This clonotype occurred a few times. The gene calls are TRBV7-9 and TRBJ2-7, with TRBD2 identical over 11 bases. Germline V gene sequence: CDR1 SEHNR, CDR2 FQNEAQ (reference sequence). Unmatched junction bases numbered 3, after V lost 5 bases and J lost 3 bases. CDR3 size: 14 residues. For the CDR3, the DNA is TGTGCCAGCAGCCCCACTAGCGGGAGCTACGAGCAGTACTTC. Residues: CASSPTSGSYEQYF. Full variable domain (rest looked up from reference TRBV7-9 and TRBJ2-7): DTGVSQNPRHKITKRGQNVTFRCDPISEHNRLYWYRQTLGQGPEFLTYFQNEAQLEKSRLLSDRFSAERPKGSFSTLEIQRTEQGDSAMYLCASSPTSGSYEQYFGPGTRLTVT.

Remarks on this clonotype: A far larger clone is one nucleotide away, so this likely arose from a read error. The chain combines TRBV21-1 with TRBJ2-1. TRBV21-1 represents a pseudogene. The CDR3 is 16 amino acids. The CDR3 coding sequence is TGTGCCAGCAGCAAACGGTGGTGGCGAACCCAAGAGACCCAGTTCTTC. Its protein product is CASSKRWWRTQETQFF.

This clonotype was detected ten times or more. V usage is TRBV20-1 and J usage is TRBJ2-1, with TRBD2 identical over 8 bases. Germline trimming cut 5 bases from V and 5 bases from J; bases unmatched to any gene: 11. CDR3 length: 15 amino acids. CDR1 and CDR2 (germline): DFQATT, SNEGSKA (reference sequence). The DNA of the CDR3 is TGCAGTGCTCTGCGGGGGGCAAGTTATAACAATGAGCAGTTCTTC. Its protein is CSALRGASYNNEQFF.

With regard to this clonotype: Since a far larger clone is one base different, this is likely a read error. The V call is TRBV10-3, the J call TRBJ2-2; D gene uncertain. This CDR3 is built from 14 residues. Trimming shortened V by 5 bases and J by 0 bases, and 7 bases separated the two germline ends. Looked up from germline, CDR1 is ENHRY and CDR2 is SYGVKD. Here the CDR3 reads CAISLFANTGELFF. DNA of the CDR3: TGTGCCATCAGTTTGTTTGCGAACACCGGGGAGCTGTTTTTT.

This clonotype showed up many times. The chain employs TRBV20-1 and TRBJ2-7; D is perhaps TRBD1 (6 bases). Germline lookup yields CDR1 DFQATT and CDR2 SNEGSKA (reference sequence). V lost 3 bases and J 6 bases, leaving 9 bases between the germline ends. The CDR3 is made up of 11 amino acids. The CDR3 here is CSARIRGEQYF. For the CDR3, the DNA is TGCAGTGCTAGGATCAGGGGCGAGCAGTACTTC.

This clonotype has a count of ten or more. The V gene is TRBV4-1, the J gene TRBJ2-5, with TRBD2 matching over 8 bases. CDR3 size: 16 residues. CDR1 is MGHRA, CDR2 YSYEKL, per germline. V shed 1 base, J shed 2 bases, and the junction held 6 bases outside the gene matches. In DNA, the CDR3 is TGCGCCAGCAGCCAAGGACCAGCGGGGGTACAAGAGACCCAGTACTTC. It codes for CASSQGPAGVQETQYF.

In its sample, this clonotype was seen many times. The J gene is TRBJ1-1, the V gene TRBV6-1; D may be TRBD1 (5 bases). Per germline, CDR1 MNHNS and CDR2 SASEGT. This CDR3 has 13 amino acids. The ends were cut back, 2 bases at V and 6 bases at J, with 10 bases in the middle. The CDR3 region is CASSERAGSEAFF. CDR3 nucleotides: TGTGCCAGCAGTGAAAGGGCAGGGTCTGAAGCTTTCTTT.

The CDR3: CASSFFQGAYYEQYF. CDR3 coding DNA: TGTGCCAGCAGTTTTTTTCAAGGCGCGTACTACGAGCAGTACTTC. The chain employs TRBV12-3 or TRBV12-4 and TRBJ2-7; D is unclear. Trimming took off 3 bases at V and 3 bases at J, with 15 bases between the two ends. There are 15 residues in the CDR3.

This clonotype was counted between two and nine times. The V call is TRBV19, the J call TRBJ1-5; unclear D gene. V was shortened by 6 bases and J by 6 bases, with 12 bases between the two germline ends. Germline V lookup: CDR1 LNHDA, CDR2 SQIVND (reference sequence). The CDR3 is 13 amino acids. CDR3 in amino acids: CASRESVGQPQHF. The CDR3, as DNA: TGTGCCAGTAGGGAGTCCGTAGGTCAGCCCCAGCATTTT.

This clonotype was counted at least ten times. The V call is TRBV7-9, the J call TRBJ2-1, with a possible D match to TRBD2 (5 bases). CDR3 size: 15 residues. V shed 2 bases and J shed 0 bases, with 8 bases lying between them. The V gene's germline CDR1 is SEHNR and CDR2 FQNEAQ (reference sequence). The CDR3 protein is CASSLQRSSYNEQFF. As DNA, the CDR3 is TGTGCCAGCAGCTTACAGCGGAGCTCCTACAATGAGCAGTTCTTC. Full variable domain (missing parts from reference TRBV7-9 and TRBJ2-1): DTGVSQNPRHKITKRGQNVTFRCDPISEHNRLYWYRQTLGQGPEFLTYFQNEAQLEKSRLLSDRFSAERPKGSFSTLEIQRTEQGDSAMYLCASSLQRSSYNEQFFGPGTRLTVL.

This clonotype was seen ten or more times. J is TRBJ1-5 and V is TRBV12-3 or TRBV12-4; 8 positions match TRBD1. J gave up 2 bases and V 5 bases, and 2 bases lay outside the gene matches. This CDR3 has 14 residues. CDR3 in DNA: TGTGCCAGCAGTCAGACAGGGGGCAATCAGCCCCAGCATTTT. This codes for CASSQTGGNQPQHF.

This clonotype occurred many times. The chain recombines TRBV7-9 with TRBJ1-6, with D perhaps TRBD1 (6 bases). CDR3 length: 19 amino acids. V was cut by 1 base and J by 0 bases, with 16 bases left in between. Germline V lookup: CDR1 SEHNR, CDR2 FQNEAQ (reference sequence). The CDR3 nucleotides are TGTGCCAGCAGCTTAGATTCGGGGGGGCCAAGCTCCTATAATTCACCCCTCCACTTT. Translating it yields CASSLDSGGPSSYNSPLHF.

This clonotype was detected many times. The chain is built from TRBV24-1 and TRBJ2-7; D is possibly TRBD1 (7 bases). The CDR3 runs 13 residues. Germline V CDR1 and CDR2: KGHDR, SFDVKD. Deletions cut 9 bases from V and 5 bases from J, with 16 bases between. The CDR3 nucleotides are TGTGCCACCGGGGGGACAGACAACGACGAGCAGTACTTC. It translates to CATGGTDNDEQYF.

The chain's CDR3 is CSARDVRTPGGGEQFF. The CDR3 region has the DNA TGCAGTGCTAGAGATGTGAGGACTCCTGGTGGCGGGGAGCAGTTCTTC. The chain joins TRBV20-1 to TRBJ2-1, with D perhaps TRBD2 (5 bases). The V end was cut by 0 bases, the J end by 10 bases, with 22 bases between. The V gene's germline CDR1 is DFQATT and CDR2 SNEGSKA (reference sequence). This CDR3 has 16 residues.

There are a few counts of this clonotype. At one end the junction does not follow the germline gene, possibly because of a read error. This sequence joins TRBV5-6 and TRBJ1-6; D is undetermined. CDR1 and CDR2 from the germline V gene are SGHDT and YYEEEE. This CDR3 region has 14 residues. CDR3 sequence reads: CASSPSGINSPLHF. CDR3 DNA sequence: TGCGCCAGCAGCCCATCGGGGATCAATTCACCCCTCCACTTT.

The V and J genes are TRBV5-4 and TRBJ2-7; 7 nucleotides line up with TRBD1. The CDR3 covers 13 residues. V shed 9 bases, J shed 2 bases, and the junction held 8 bases outside the gene matches. Germline-derived CDR1 and CDR2 are SGHNT and YYREEE (reference sequence). CDR3 amino acids: CATNPGQTYEQYF. The CDR3 DNA sequence: TGTGCCACCAATCCGGGACAGACCTACGAGCAGTACTTC.

In its sample, this clonotype was seen a few times. The rearrangement uses TRBV10-3 and TRBJ2-7; 16 nucleotides match TRBD2. Germline assignment: CDR1 ENHRY and CDR2 SYGVKD. The J segment lost 6 bases and the V segment lost 6 bases, leaving 8 bases of the junction unmatched. The CDR3 is 16 amino acids. Written as DNA, the CDR3 is TGTGCCATCAGCCCGGGACTAGCGGGAGGGCCGGCCGAGCAGTACTTC. Translated: CAISPGLAGGPAEQYF.

This clonotype was counted many times. The chain combines TRBV7-2 with TRBJ2-7; TRBD1 aligns across 10 bases. The V segment lost 1 base and the J segment 2 bases; nucleotides outside the gene matches: 2. Per the germline V gene, CDR1 is SGHTA and CDR2 is FQGNSA. There are 15 residues in the CDR3. CDR3: CASSLGQGATYEQYF. The CDR3 region has the DNA TGTGCCAGCAGCTTAGGACAGGGGGCAACCTACGAGCAGTACTTC. Based on the CDR3 plus reference TRBV7-2 and TRBJ2-7, the full variable domain is GAGVSQSPSNKVTEKGKDVELRCDPISGHTALYWYRQSLGQGLEFLIYFQGNSAPDKSGLPSDRFSAERTGGSVSTLTIQRTQQEDSAVYLCASSLGQGATYEQYFGPGTRLTVT.

The gene calls are TRBV6-2 or TRBV6-3 and TRBJ2-7; 10 positions agree with TRBD2. This CDR3 is 18 amino acids long. Trimming cost V 4 bases and J 3 bases; bases outside gene matches: 15. CDR1 and CDR2 from the germline V gene are MNHEY and SVGEGT. CDR3 sequence reads: CASSSHTSGNAALYEQYF. As DNA, the CDR3 is TGTGCCAGCAGTTCGCACACTAGCGGGAATGCGGCTCTCTACGAGCAGTACTTC.

The V gene is TRBV28, the J gene TRBJ2-7; TRBD2 agrees at 7 bases. In germline, CDR1 is MDHEN, CDR2 SYDVKM. The V segment lost 3 bases and the J segment 0 bases; nucleotides outside the gene matches: 8. CDR3 size: 16 residues. The CDR3 loop reads CASSFHLADLSYEQYF. In DNA, the CDR3 is TGTGCCAGCAGTTTTCACCTAGCGGACCTCTCCTACGAGCAGTACTTC.

This clonotype was seen many times. The chain links TRBV2 to TRBJ1-5; no definite D call. V was clipped by 6 bases and J by 1 base, with 7 bases between them. CDR1 is SNHLY and CDR2 is FYNNEI in the germline V gene. This CDR3 contains 13 residues. This chain's CDR3 is CASSRESNQPQHF. Written as DNA, the CDR3 is TGTGCCAGCAGCAGAGAAAGCAATCAGCCCCAGCATTTT.

The chain combines TRBV6-2 or TRBV6-3 with TRBJ2-1; TRBD2 aligns across 7 bases. J lost 6 bases, V lost 8 bases, and 13 bases had no gene match. CDR3 length: 15 residues. Looked up from germline, CDR1 is MNHEY and CDR2 is SVGEGT. The CDR3 nucleotides read TGTGCCAGCCTCCGAAGTGGGCGGGGGTTCAATGAGCAGTTCTTC. Its translation is CASLRSGRGFNEQFF.